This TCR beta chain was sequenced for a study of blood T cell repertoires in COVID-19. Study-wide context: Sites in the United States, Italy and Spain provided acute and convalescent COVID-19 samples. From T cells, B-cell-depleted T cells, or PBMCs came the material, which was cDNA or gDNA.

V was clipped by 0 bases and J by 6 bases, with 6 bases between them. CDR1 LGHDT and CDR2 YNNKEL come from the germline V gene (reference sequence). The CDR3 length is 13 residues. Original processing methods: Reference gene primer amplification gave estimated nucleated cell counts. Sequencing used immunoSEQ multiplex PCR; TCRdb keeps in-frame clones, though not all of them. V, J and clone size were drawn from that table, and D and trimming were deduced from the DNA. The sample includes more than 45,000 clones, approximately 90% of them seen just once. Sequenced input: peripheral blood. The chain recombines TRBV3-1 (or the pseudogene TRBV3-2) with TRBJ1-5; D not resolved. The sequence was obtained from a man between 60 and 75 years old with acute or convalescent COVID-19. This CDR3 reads CASSQDLSQPQHF. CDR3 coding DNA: TGTGCCAGCAGCCAAGATCTTAGTCAGCCCCAGCATTTT.